The 8 T cell receptor beta chains listed next were all sequenced from one sample in a study of monozygotic twins with inflammatory bowel disease. For each CDR3 protein, TCRdb gives one entry from its re-call of the 5' RACE reads, without DNA. The sample table includes tens of thousands of distinct CDR3 sequences. The sequenced sample was blood. Source of these receptors: a human donor with ulcerative colitis or Crohn's disease, or a healthy co-twin of an affected twin (not recorded which).

The V and J genes are TRBV20-1 and TRBJ1-6; the TCRdb D gene call, TRBD1, has no DNA to confirm it. The CDR3 is 15 amino acids. The germline V gene encodes CDR1 DFQATT and CDR2 SNEGSKA (reference sequence). CDR3 sequence reads: CSASVSGRVVSPLHF.

The V gene is TRBV20-1, the J gene TRBJ1-2. The V gene's germline CDR1 is DFQATT and CDR2 SNEGSKA (reference sequence). CDR3 size: 12 residues. The CDR3 protein is CSAARQGGGYTF.

This chain connects TRBV3-1 to TRBJ2-5; TCRdb names TRBD2, which stays unverified in the absence of DNA. The germline V gene has CDR1 LGHDT and CDR2 YNNKEL (reference sequence). The CDR3 contains 15 residues. The CDR3 is CASSQGERGGETQYF.

The CDR3 here is CATSRAVPGYKVGYTF. The chain uses TRBV15 and TRBJ1-2. Germline V gene lookup returns CDR1 LNHNV and CDR2 YYDKDF (reference sequence). The CDR3 covers 16 residues.

V usage is TRBV20-1 and J usage is TRBJ2-7. There are 15 residues in the CDR3. Germline V lookup: CDR1 DFQATT, CDR2 SNEGSKA (reference sequence). The CDR3 reads CSAGIAMDASNEQYF.

The rearrangement uses TRBV6-6 and TRBJ2-1; the TCRdb call, TRBD1, lacks DNA for checking. This CDR3 comprises 13 residues. The germline V gene has CDR1 MNHNY and CDR2 SVGAGI (reference sequence). This chain's CDR3 is CAVKGGAYNEQFF.

The rearrangement links TRBV28 to TRBJ1-1; checking the TCRdb D call of TRBD1 is not possible without DNA. CDR1 and CDR2 (germline): MDHEN, SYDVKM. The CDR3 extends over 17 amino acids. The CDR3: CASRDTTGGNENTEAFF.

V gene TRBV7-2 combines with J gene TRBJ1-5; as DNA is missing, the TRBD1 call by TCRdb cannot be tested. The CDR3 spans 14 residues. Germline values: CDR1 SGHTA, CDR2 FQGNSA. The CDR3 sequence: CASSLQGSNQPQHF.